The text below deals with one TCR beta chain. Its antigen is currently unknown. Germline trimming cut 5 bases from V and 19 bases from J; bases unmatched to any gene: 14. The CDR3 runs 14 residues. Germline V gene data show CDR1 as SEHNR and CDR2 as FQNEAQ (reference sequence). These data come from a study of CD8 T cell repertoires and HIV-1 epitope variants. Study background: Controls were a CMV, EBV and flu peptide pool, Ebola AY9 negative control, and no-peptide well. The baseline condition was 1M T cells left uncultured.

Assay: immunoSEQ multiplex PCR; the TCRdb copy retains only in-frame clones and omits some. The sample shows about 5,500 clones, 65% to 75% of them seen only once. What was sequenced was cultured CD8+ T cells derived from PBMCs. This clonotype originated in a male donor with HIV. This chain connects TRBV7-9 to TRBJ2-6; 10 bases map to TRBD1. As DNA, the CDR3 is TGTGCCAGCAGCCAAGGTCGGCGGACAGGGGGGTTTACTTTC. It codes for CASSQGRRTGGFTF.